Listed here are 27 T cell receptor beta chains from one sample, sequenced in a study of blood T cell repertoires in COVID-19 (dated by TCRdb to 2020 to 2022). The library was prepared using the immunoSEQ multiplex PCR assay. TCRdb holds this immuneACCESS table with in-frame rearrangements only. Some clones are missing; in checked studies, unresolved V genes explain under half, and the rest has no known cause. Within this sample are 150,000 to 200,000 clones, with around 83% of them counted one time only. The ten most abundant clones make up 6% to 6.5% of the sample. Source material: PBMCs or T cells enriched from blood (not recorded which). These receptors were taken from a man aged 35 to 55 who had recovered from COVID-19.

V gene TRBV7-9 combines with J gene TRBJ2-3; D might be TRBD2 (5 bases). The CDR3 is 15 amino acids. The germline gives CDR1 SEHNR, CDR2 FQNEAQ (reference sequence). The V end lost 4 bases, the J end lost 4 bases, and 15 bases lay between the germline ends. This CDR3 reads CASSSRERGADTQYF. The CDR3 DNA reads TGTGCCAGCAGCTCGAGGGAGAGAGGCGCAGATACGCAGTATTTT.

This chain's CDR3 is CAIGGWGLGNIQYF. The DNA of the CDR3 is TGCGCCATCGGCGGATGGGGACTTGGGAACATTCAGTACTTC. The gene calls are TRBV5-1 and TRBJ2-4, with D perhaps TRBD2 (6 bases). The CDR3 covers 14 residues. V gave up 9 bases and J gave up 7 bases, with 20 bases separating them. Looked up from germline, CDR1 is SGHRS and CDR2 is YFSETQ.

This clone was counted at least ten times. CDR3 DNA sequence: TGTGCCAGCAGGAGACAGGAGACGGAAGCTTTCTTT. Translated, it gives CASRRQETEAFF. The rearrangement links TRBV12-3 or TRBV12-4 to TRBJ1-1; D may be TRBD1 (6 bases). V lost 6 bases to trimming and J lost 8 bases, with 13 bases between them. This CDR3 region has 12 residues.

The CDR3 coding sequence is TGCGCCAGCAGCCAGACTAGGGAGGAGCAGTTCTTC. This encodes CASSQTREEQFF. V gene TRBV5-1 combines with J gene TRBJ2-1; D possibly corresponds to TRBD2 (6 bases). The CDR3 extends over 12 amino acids. Germline values: CDR1 SGHRS, CDR2 YFSETQ. The V end lost 4 bases, the J end lost 10 bases, and 12 bases lay between the germline ends. Full variable domain (remainder filled in from reference TRBV5-1 and TRBJ2-1): KAGVTQTPRYLIKTRGQQVTLSCSPISGHRSVSWYQQTPGQGLQFLFEYFSETQRNKGNFPGRFSGRQFSNSRSEMNVSTLELGDSALYLCASSQTREEQFFGPGTRLTVL.

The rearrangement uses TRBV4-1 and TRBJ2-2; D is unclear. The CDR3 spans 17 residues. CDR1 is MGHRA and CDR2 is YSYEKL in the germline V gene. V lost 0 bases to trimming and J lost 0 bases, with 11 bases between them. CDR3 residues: CASSQDTERANTGELFF. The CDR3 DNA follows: TGCGCCAGCAGCCAAGATACCGAGAGAGCGAACACCGGGGAGCTGTTTTTT.

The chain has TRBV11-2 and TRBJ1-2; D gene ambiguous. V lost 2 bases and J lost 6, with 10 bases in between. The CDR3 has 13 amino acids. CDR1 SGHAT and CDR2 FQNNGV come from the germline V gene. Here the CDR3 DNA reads TGTGCCAGCAGCTTACTGGAGACGGATGGCTACACCTTC. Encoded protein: CASSLLETDGYTF.

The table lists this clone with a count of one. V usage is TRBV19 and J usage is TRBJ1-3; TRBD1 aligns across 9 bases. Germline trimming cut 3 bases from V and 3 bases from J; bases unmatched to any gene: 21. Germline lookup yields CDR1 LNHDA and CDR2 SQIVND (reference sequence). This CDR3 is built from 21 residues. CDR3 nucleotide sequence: TGTGCCAGTAGTATCCTCGGGCTCGGGACAGGGCGTCCTGACTTTGGAAACACCATATATTTT. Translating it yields CASSILGLGTGRPDFGNTIYF.

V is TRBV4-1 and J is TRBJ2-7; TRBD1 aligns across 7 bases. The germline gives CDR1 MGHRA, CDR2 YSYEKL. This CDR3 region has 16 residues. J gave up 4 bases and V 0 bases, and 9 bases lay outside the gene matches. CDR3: CASSQDGQAHAYEQYF. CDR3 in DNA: TGCGCCAGCAGCCAAGATGGACAGGCGCATGCGTACGAGCAGTACTTC.

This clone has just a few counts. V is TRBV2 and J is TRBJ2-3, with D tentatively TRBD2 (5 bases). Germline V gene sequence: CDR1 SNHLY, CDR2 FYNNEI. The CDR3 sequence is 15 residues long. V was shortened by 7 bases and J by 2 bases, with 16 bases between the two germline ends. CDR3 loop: CASTARDYLTDTQYF. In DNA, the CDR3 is TGTGCCAGCACCGCCAGAGACTACCTCACAGATACGCAGTATTTT.

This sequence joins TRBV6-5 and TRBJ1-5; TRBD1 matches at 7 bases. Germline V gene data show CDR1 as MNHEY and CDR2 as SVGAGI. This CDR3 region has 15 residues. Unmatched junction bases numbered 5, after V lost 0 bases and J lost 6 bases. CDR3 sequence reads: CASSYSAGGGQPQHF. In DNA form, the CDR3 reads TGTGCCAGCAGTTACTCGGCAGGGGGAGGTCAGCCCCAGCATTTT.

The CDR3 region has the DNA TGTGCCAGCAGTTTCCGGCAGGGTACCTACGAGCAGTACTTC. Protein sequence: CASSFRQGTYEQYF. The genes are TRBV27 and TRBJ2-7, with a possible D match to TRBD1 (5 bases). The CDR3 length is 14 residues. Trimming removed 3 bases at V and 2 bases at J, with 11 bases between. CDR1 and CDR2 from the germline V gene are MNHEY and SMNVEV (reference sequence).

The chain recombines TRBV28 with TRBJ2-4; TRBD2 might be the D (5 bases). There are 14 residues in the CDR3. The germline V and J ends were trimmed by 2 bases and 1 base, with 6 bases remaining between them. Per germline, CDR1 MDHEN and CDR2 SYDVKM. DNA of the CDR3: TGTGCCAGCAGTTTACGGGGTGCCAAAAACATTCAGTACTTC. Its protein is CASSLRGAKNIQYF.

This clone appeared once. The CDR3 nucleotides are TGTGCCAGCAGTAACCAGCGGGGGGGCCCTGAGCAGTTCTTC. Translating gives CASSNQRGGPEQFF. This sequence joins TRBV2 and TRBJ2-1; 10 bases are shared with TRBD2. The CDR3 contains 14 residues. Germline V gene lookup returns CDR1 SNHLY and CDR2 FYNNEI. The J segment lost 9 bases and the V segment lost 5 bases, leaving 7 bases of the junction unmatched.

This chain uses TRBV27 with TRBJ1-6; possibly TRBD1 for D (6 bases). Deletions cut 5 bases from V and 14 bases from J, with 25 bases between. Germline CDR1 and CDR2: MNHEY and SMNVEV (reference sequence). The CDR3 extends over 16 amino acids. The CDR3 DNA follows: TGTGCCAGCAGTCCTCGGACAGTTGGTCGAAATTCGGCCCTCCACTTT. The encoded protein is CASSPRTVGRNSALHF.

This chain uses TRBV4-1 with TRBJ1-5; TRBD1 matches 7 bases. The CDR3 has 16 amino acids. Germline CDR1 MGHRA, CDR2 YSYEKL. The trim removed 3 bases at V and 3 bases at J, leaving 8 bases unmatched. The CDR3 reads CASSHEQGLNNQPQHF. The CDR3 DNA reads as TGCGCCAGCAGCCATGAACAGGGGTTGAACAATCAGCCCCAGCATTTT.

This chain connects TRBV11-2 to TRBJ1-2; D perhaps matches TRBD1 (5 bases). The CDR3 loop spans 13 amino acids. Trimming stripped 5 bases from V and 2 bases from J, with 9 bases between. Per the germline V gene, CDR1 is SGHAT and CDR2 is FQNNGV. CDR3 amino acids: CASSPGLNYGYTF. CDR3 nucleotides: TGTGCCAGCAGCCCGGGACTCAACTATGGCTACACCTTC.

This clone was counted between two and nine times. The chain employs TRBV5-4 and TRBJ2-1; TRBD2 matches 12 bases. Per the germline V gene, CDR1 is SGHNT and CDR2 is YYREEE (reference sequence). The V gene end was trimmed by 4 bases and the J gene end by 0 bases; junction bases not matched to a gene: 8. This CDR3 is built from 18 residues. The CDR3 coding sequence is TGTGCCAGCAGCGGGGGGGGACTAGCGGGTTCCTCCTACAATGAGCAGTTCTTC. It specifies CASSGGGLAGSSYNEQFF.

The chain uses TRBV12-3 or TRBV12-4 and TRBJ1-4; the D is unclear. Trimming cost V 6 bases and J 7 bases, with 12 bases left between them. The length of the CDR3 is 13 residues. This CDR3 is CASSRGGREKLFF. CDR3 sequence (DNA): TGTGCCAGCAGCCGAGGAGGACGTGAAAAACTGTTTTTT.

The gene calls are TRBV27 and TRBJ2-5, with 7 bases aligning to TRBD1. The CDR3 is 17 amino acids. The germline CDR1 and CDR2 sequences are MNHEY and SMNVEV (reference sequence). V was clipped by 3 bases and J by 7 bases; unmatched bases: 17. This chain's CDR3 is CASSFQSTRGRGGTQYF. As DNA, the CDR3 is TGTGCCAGCAGTTTTCAGTCCACGAGGGGGCGTGGTGGGACCCAGTACTTC.

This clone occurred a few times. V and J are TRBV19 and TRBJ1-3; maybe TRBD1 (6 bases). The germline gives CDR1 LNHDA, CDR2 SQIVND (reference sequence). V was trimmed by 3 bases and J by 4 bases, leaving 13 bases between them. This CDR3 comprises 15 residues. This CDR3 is CASSIVAGVGNTIYF. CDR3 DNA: TGTGCCAGTAGTATCGTAGCAGGGGTAGGAAACACCATATATTTT.

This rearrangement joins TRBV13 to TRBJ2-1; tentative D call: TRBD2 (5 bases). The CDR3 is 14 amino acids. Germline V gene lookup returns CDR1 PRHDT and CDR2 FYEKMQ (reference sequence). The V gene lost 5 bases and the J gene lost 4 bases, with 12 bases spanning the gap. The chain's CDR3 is CASSEREVYNEQFF. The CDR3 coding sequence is TGTGCCAGCAGCGAACGGGAAGTTTACAATGAGCAGTTCTTC.

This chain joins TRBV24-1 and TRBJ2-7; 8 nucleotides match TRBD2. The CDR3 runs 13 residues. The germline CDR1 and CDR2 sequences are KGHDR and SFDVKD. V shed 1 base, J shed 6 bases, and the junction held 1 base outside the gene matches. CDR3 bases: TGTGCCACCAGTGATTTTGCGGGGGGCGAGCAGTACTTC. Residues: CATSDFAGGEQYF.

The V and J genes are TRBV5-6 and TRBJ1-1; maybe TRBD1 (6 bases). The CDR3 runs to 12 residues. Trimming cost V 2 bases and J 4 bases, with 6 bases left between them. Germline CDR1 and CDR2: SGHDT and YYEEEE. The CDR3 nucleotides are TGTGCCAGCAGCTTACAGGGCACTGAAGCTTTCTTT. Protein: CASSLQGTEAFF.

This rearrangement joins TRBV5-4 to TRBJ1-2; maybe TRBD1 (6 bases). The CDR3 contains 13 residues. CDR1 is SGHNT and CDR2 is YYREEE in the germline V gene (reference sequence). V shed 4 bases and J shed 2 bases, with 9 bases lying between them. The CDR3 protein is CASSQDRNYGYTF. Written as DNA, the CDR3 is TGTGCCAGCAGCCAGGACAGAAACTATGGCTACACCTTC.

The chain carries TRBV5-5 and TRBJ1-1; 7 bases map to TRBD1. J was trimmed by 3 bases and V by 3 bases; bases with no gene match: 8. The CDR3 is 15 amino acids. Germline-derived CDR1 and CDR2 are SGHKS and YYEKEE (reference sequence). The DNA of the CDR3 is TGTGCCAGCAGCTGGAAAGGGGGCGTCGACACTGAAGCTTTCTTT. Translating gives CASSWKGGVDTEAFF. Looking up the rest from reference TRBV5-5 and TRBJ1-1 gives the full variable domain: DAGVTQSPTHLIKTRGQQVTLRCSPISGHKSVSWYQQVLGQGPQFIFQYYEKEERGRGNFPDRFSARQFPNYSSELNVNALLLGDSALYLCASSWKGGVDTEAFFGQGTRLTVV.

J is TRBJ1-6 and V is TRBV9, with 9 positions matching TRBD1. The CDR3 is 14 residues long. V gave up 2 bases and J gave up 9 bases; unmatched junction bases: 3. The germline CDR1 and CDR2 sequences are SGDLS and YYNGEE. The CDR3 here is CASSVGQGLSPLHF. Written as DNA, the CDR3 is TGTGCCAGCAGCGTGGGACAGGGCCTTTCACCCCTCCACTTT.

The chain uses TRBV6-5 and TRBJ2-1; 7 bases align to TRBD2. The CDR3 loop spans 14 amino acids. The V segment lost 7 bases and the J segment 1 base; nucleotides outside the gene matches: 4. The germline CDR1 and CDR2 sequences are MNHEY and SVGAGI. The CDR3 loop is CASMGGASYNEQFF. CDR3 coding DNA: TGTGCCAGCATGGGAGGGGCATCCTACAATGAGCAGTTCTTC.